These 7 T cell receptor beta chains were sequenced from one sample in a study of cytomegalovirus exposure and HLA in healthy donors. The data were produced by immunoSEQ multiplex PCR, yet TCRdb's version contains in-frame clones alone and is incomplete. The top ten clones hold less than 1.5% of a sample with approximately 110,000 clones, 85% to 95% of them seen once. The sequenced material came from PBMCs. These receptors came from a woman younger than 30 in good health and CMV-seronegative.

This clone has just one count. This chain uses TRBV6-1 with TRBJ1-5; tentative D call: TRBD1 (5 bases). The CDR3 extends over 14 amino acids. V gave up 7 bases and J gave up 6 bases, with 16 bases separating them. Germline V gene sequence: CDR1 MNHNS, CDR2 SASEGT. The CDR3: CASMKGLGRQPQHF. The CDR3 region has the DNA TGTGCCAGCATGAAGGGGTTGGGTCGTCAGCCCCAGCATTTT.

V gene TRBV5-1 combines with J gene TRBJ1-3, with TRBD1 as a possible D gene (5 bases). The V and J ends lost 4 bases and 8 bases respectively, with 16 bases between them. The CDR3 runs 14 residues. The germline CDR1 and CDR2 sequences are SGHRS and YFSETQ. Here the CDR3 reads CASSPAAGGDTIYF. As DNA, the CDR3 is TGCGCCAGCAGCCCGGCGGCAGGAGGGGACACCATATATTTT.

This clone occurred once. The V gene is TRBV6-5, the J gene TRBJ2-5; a possible D gene is TRBD1 (6 bases). The CDR3 has 16 residues. Germline CDR1 and CDR2: MNHEY and SVGAGI. The ends were cut back, 0 bases at V and 4 bases at J, with 15 bases in the middle. CDR3: CASSYSTAWGRETQYF. The CDR3 DNA reads as TGTGCCAGCAGTTACTCGACAGCGTGGGGGCGAGAGACCCAGTACTTC.

The V gene is TRBV9, the J gene TRBJ2-3; D might be TRBD2 (6 bases). Trimming took off 7 bases at V and 11 bases at J, with 20 bases between the two ends. Germline V gene sequence: CDR1 SGDLS, CDR2 YYNGEE. CDR3 length: 13 amino acids. The CDR3 nucleotides are TGTGCCAGCGGGGACTCGATTACAGTGGGGCAGTATTTT. As protein: CASGDSITVGQYF.

The chain carries TRBV5-6 and TRBJ1-1; D not certain. Trimming shortened V by 2 bases and J by 1 base, and 9 bases separated the two germline ends. Germline lookup yields CDR1 SGHDT and CDR2 YYEEEE. The CDR3 spans 14 residues. CDR3 sequence: CASSLRTENTEAFF. DNA for the CDR3: TGTGCCAGCAGCTTACGAACAGAGAACACTGAAGCTTTCTTT.

The V gene is TRBV14, the J gene TRBJ1-5, with a tentative D call TRBD1 (5 bases). CDR1 is SGHDN and CDR2 is FVKESK in the germline V gene. V was trimmed by 3 bases and J by 4 bases, leaving 10 bases between them. The CDR3 is made up of 14 amino acids. The CDR3 sequence is CASSHSGGNQPQHF. The CDR3 nucleotides read TGTGCCAGCAGCCATAGCGGGGGGAATCAGCCCCAGCATTTT.

V usage is TRBV2 and J usage is TRBJ2-2; 10 positions agree with TRBD1. V trimming: 7 bases; J trimming: 6 bases; junction bases outside the gene matches: 8. From germline, CDR1 is SNHLY and CDR2 FYNNEI. The CDR3 length is 15 residues. CDR3 in DNA: TGTGCCAGCACCCGGACAGGGGGGTCCCCCGGGGAGCTGTTTTTT. The encoded protein is CASTRTGGSPGELFF.